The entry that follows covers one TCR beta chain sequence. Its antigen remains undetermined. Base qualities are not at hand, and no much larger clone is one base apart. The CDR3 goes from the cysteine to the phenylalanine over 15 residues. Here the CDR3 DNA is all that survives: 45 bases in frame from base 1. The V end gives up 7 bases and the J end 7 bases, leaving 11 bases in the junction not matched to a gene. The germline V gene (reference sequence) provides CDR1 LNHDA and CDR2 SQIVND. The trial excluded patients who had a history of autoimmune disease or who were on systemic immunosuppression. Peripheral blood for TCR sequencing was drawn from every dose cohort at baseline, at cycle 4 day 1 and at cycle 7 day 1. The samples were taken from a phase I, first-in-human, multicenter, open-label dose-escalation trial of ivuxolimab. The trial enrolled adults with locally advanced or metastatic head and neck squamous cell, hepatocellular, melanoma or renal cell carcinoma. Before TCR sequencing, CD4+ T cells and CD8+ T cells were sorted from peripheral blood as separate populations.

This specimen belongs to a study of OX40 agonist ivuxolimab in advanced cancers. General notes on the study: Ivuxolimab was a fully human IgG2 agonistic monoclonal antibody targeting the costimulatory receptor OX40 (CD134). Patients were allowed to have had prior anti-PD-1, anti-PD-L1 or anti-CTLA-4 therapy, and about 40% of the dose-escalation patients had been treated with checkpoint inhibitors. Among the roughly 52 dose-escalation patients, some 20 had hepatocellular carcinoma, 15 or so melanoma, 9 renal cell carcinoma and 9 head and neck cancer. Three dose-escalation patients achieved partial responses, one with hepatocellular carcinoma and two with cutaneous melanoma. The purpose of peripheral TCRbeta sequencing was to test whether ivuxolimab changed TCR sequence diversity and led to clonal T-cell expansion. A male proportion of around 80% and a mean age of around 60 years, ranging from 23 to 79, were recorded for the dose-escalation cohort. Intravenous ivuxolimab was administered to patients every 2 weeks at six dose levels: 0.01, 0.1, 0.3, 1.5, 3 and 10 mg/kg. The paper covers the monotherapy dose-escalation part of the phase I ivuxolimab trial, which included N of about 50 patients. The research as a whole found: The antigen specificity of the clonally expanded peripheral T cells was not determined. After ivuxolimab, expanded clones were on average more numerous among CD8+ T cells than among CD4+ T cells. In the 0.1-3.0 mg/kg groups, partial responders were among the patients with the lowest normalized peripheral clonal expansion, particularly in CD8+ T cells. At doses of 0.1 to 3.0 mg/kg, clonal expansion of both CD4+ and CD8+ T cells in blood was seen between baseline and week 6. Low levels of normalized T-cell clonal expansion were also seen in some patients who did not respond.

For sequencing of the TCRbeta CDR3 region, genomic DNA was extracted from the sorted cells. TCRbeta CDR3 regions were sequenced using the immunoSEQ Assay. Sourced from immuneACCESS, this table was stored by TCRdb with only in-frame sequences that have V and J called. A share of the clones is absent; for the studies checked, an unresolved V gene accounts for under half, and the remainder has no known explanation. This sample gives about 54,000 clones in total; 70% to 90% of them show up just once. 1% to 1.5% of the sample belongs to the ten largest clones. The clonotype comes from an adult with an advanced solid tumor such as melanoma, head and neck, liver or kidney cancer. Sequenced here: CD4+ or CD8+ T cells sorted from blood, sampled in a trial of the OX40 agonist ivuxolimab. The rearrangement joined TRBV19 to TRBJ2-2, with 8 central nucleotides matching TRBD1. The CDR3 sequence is CASILGPGGGGELFF. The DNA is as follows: TGTGCCAGTATTTTGGGTCCAGGGGGCGGCGGGGAGCTGTTTTTT.